This is a list of T cell receptor beta chains from one sample in a study of T cells in Graves' hyperthyroidism and ophthalmopathy. TCRdb re-called the multiplex PCR reads through MiXCR, storing one row per CDR3 protein. The sample shows hundreds of thousands of distinct CDR3 sequences, roughly 15% of them seen only once. Sequenced input: blood. All receptors come from a woman in her twenties or thirties with Graves' hyperthyroidism. CDR3s include the opening cysteine and the closing phenylalanine or tryptophan. D genes are given only for firm matches. Where a row states a size, it is once, few, many or the class of an expanded clone; other rows omit it.

D | J | size | V | CDR3 | DNA
TRBD2 | TRBJ2-3 | - | TRBV3-1 | CASSQMGLAGPPQYF | TGTGCCAGCAGCCAAATGGGACTAGCCGGGCCTCCGCAGTATTTT
- | TRBJ2-1 | few | TRBV14 | CASSQEGGSSYNEQFF | TGTGCCAGCAGCCAAGAAGGCGGAAGCTCCTACAATGAGCAGTTCTTC
TRBD2 | TRBJ2-3 | few | TRBV6-1 | CASSLGLAGGGTQYF | TGTGCCAGCAGCCTGGGACTAGCGGGAGGGGGTACGCAGTATTTT
- | TRBJ1-3 | - | TRBV18 | CASSPPGGRSGNTIYF | TGTGCCAGCTCACCACCGGGAGGGAGGTCTGGAAACACCATATATTTT
- | TRBJ2-5 | many | TRBV7-8 | CASSSIDRPDEETQYF | TGTGCCAGCAGCTCGATAGACAGGCCGGACGAAGAGACCCAGTACTTC
- | TRBJ1-1 | few | TRBV5-1 | CASSLDGAPDTEAFF | TGCGCCAGCAGCTTGGATGGGGCGCCGGACACTGAAGCTTTCTTT
- | TRBJ1-5 | few | TRBV19 | CASNVGDDNQPQHF | TGTGCCAGTAATGTAGGGGACGATAATCAGCCCCAGCATTTT
- | TRBJ2-7 | - | TRBV29-1 | CSVEDRINPYEQYF | TGCAGCGTTGAAGATCGGATCAATCCCTACGAGCAGTACTTC
TRBD1 | TRBJ2-7 | - | TRBV20-1 | CSATGGAEQYF | TGCAGTGCTACAGGGGGCGCCGAGCAGTACTTC
TRBD2 | TRBJ2-3 | - | TRBV6-1 | CASSRAGTTTGDTQYF | TGTGCCAGCAGCCGGGCCGGGACTACCACCGGAGATACGCAGTATTTT
TRBD2 | TRBJ2-3 | many | TRBV28 | CASRGTITDTQYF | TGTGCCAGCAGGGGGACTATCACAGATACGCAGTATTTT
- | TRBJ1-1 | many | TRBV12-3/TRBV12-4 | CASSITGIRNTEAFF | TGTGCCAGCAGTATCACCGGGATCCGGAACACTGAAGCTTTCTTT
TRBD1 | TRBJ2-2 | few | TRBV24-1 | CATSINRDRGTGELFF | TGTGCCACCAGTATAAACCGGGACAGGGGGACCGGGGAGCTGTTTTTT
- | TRBJ1-5 | - | TRBV19 | CASSTQRGVQPQHF | TGTGCCAGTAGTACCCAAAGGGGTGTCCAGCCCCAGCATTTT
- | TRBJ1-3 | once | TRBV5-1 | CASSLNTVTSGNTIYF | TGCGCCAGCAGCTTGAACACAGTGACCTCTGGAAACACCATATATTTT
- | TRBJ2-2 | - | TRBV5-4 | CASSPHVGGELFF | TGTGCCAGCAGCCCGCATGTAGGCGGGGAGCTGTTTTTT
TRBD2 | TRBJ2-1 | many | TRBV30 | CAWTSLGGSYNEQFF | TGTGCCTGGACTTCCCTGGGGGGGTCCTACAATGAGCAGTTCTTC
- | TRBJ1-5 | many | TRBV6-1 | CASTIIGNQPQHF | TGTGCCAGCACAATTATAGGCAATCAGCCCCAGCATTTT
- | TRBJ1-3 | - | TRBV5-1 | CASSLDGAHSGNTIYF | TGCGCCAGCAGCTTGGACGGGGCTCACTCTGGAAACACCATATATTTT
TRBD1 | TRBJ1-2 | once | TRBV4-1 | CASSRDSTGYTF | TGCGCCAGCAGCCGGGACAGCACTGGCTACACCTTC
- | TRBJ1-2 | few | TRBV30 | CAWSVQEFRGYTF | TGTGCCTGGAGTGTACAGGAATTCCGAGGCTACACCTTC
- | TRBJ2-7 | - | TRBV20-1 | CSARDPRPDYEQYF | TGCAGTGCTAGAGACCCTCGGCCGGACTACGAGCAGTACTTC
- | TRBJ1-1 | many | TRBV3-1 | CASSQKGRTIGAFF | TGTGCCAGCAGCCAGAAAGGACGTACCATTGGGGCTTTCTTT